Each of the 17 T cell receptor beta chains below was sequenced from the same sample in a study of Tregs in tolerant kidney transplant recipients. TCRdb's table, derived via immunoSEQ multiplex PCR, lists solely in-frame clones and lacks some. The table shows 85,000 to 100,000 clones, with 80% to 95% occurring only once. The sequencing here drew on CD4+ T cells from blood, taken before the transplant. These receptors all come from a human donor who received a combined kidney and bone marrow transplant.

The genes are TRBV11-2 and TRBJ2-3; TRBD2 matches at 7 bases. V shed 3 bases and J 2 bases; nucleotides not matched to a gene: 5. From germline, CDR1 is SGHAT and CDR2 FQNNGV. The CDR3 is made up of 15 amino acids. The CDR3 is CASSFSGTNTDTQYF. CDR3 DNA: TGTGCCAGCAGCTTTTCCGGGACTAACACAGATACGCAGTATTTT.

The V and J genes are TRBV5-1 and TRBJ2-2, with D unresolved. Germline V lookup: CDR1 SGHRS, CDR2 YFSETQ. This CDR3 is built from 16 residues. V shed 4 bases and J shed 4 bases, with 17 bases lying between them. The DNA of the CDR3 is TGCGCCAGCAGCCACCAGACAAATAAGATCACCGGGGAGCTGTTTTTT. This encodes CASSHQTNKITGELFF.

The chain has TRBV6-1 and TRBJ2-1; TRBD2 might be the D (6 bases). CDR1 MNHNS and CDR2 SASEGT come from the germline V gene. Deletions cut 8 bases from V and 2 bases from J, with 13 bases between. CDR3 length: 14 amino acids. CDR3: CASQGLTTYNEQFF. CDR3 DNA: TGTGCCAGCCAAGGACTAACCACCTACAATGAGCAGTTCTTC.

The J gene is TRBJ2-7, the V gene TRBV11-2, with 7 bases identical to TRBD1. The length of the CDR3 is 14 residues. V dropped 5 bases and J dropped 7; count of bases not matched to a gene: 11. Germline CDR1 and CDR2: SGHAT and FQNNGV. The CDR3 here is CASSAGTVLREQYF. The CDR3 DNA reads as TGTGCCAGCAGCGCCGGGACAGTTCTACGAGAGCAGTACTTC.

This chain uses TRBV19 with TRBJ2-3; D might be TRBD2 (5 bases). There are 14 residues in the CDR3. Germline V gene lookup returns CDR1 LNHDA and CDR2 SQIVND (reference sequence). Trimming cost V 7 bases and J 2 bases, with 13 bases left between them. CDR3 sequence (DNA): TGTGCCAGTAAGGAGCGGAGTCCCACAGATACGCAGTATTTT. Protein sequence: CASKERSPTDTQYF.

The chain carries TRBV6-1 and TRBJ2-7, with D perhaps TRBD2 (6 bases). The CDR3 extends over 12 amino acids. Germline-derived CDR1 and CDR2 are MNHNS and SASEGT. V was cut by 7 bases and J by 3 bases, with 10 bases left in between. CDR3 DNA sequence: TGTGCCAGCAAAAGGGAGGTCTACGAGCAGTACTTC. This encodes CASKREVYEQYF.

CDR3 DNA: TGTGCCAGCAGCCAACGGACTAGCGGGGGCTACGAGCAGTACTTC. Its translation is CASSQRTSGGYEQYF. The chain is built from TRBV7-6 and TRBJ2-7; 13 bases agree with TRBD2. The CDR3 has 15 residues. Trimming cost V 5 bases and J 3 bases; bases outside gene matches: 4. Per germline, CDR1 SGHVS and CDR2 FNYEAQ.

The CDR3 is CASSQREGQETQYF. The CDR3 DNA reads as TGTGCCAGCAGTCAACGGGAGGGCCAAGAGACCCAGTACTTC. The rearrangement joins TRBV27 to TRBJ2-5, with 8 bases fitting TRBD2. Germline assignment: CDR1 MNHEY and CDR2 SMNVEV (reference sequence). The CDR3 runs to 14 residues. Germline trimming cut 5 bases from V and 1 base from J; bases unmatched to any gene: 3.

J is TRBJ1-2 and V is TRBV5-4; D might be TRBD1 (6 bases). Per germline, CDR1 SGHNT and CDR2 YYREEE (reference sequence). This CDR3 has 14 amino acids. The V end was cut by 0 bases, the J end by 8 bases, with 14 bases between. The CDR3 sequence is CASSLAQGGYGYTF. The CDR3 DNA is TGTGCCAGCAGCTTGGCACAGGGCGGGTACGGCTACACCTTC. The full variable domain, rest sourced from reference TRBV5-4 and TRBJ1-2, is ETGVTQSPTHLIKTRGQQVTLRCSSQSGHNTVSWYQQALGQGPQFIFQYYREEENGRGNFPPRFSGLQFPNYSSELNVNALELDDSALYLCASSLAQGGYGYTFGSGTRLTVV.

This sequence joins TRBV27 and TRBJ1-5, with D unclear. V was trimmed by 5 bases and J by 1 base, leaving 6 bases between them. The CDR3 sequence is 13 residues long. Germline V gene data show CDR1 as MNHEY and CDR2 as SMNVEV (reference sequence). CDR3 nucleotides: TGTGCCAGCAGTCCCCTCAGCAATCAGCCCCAGCATTTT. Amino acids: CASSPLSNQPQHF.

V gene TRBV10-3 combines with J gene TRBJ2-5, with TRBD1 matching over 9 bases. Trimming removed 0 bases from V and 1 base from J; junction bases left unmatched: 0. Per germline, CDR1 ENHRY and CDR2 SYGVKD. This CDR3 contains 15 residues. CDR3 amino acids: CAISESTGGQETQYF. CDR3 DNA: TGTGCCATCAGTGAGTCGACAGGGGGCCAAGAGACCCAGTACTTC.

This chain joins TRBV11-2 and TRBJ2-6, with TRBD1 identical over 7 bases. The CDR3 runs 16 residues. V lost 11 bases and J lost 0; bases outside the gene matches: 10. Germline V gives CDR1 SGHAT, CDR2 FQNNGV. CDR3 sequence: CAVRDRSNSGANVLTF. In DNA, the CDR3 is TGTGCCGTGAGGGACAGAAGTAACTCTGGGGCCAACGTCCTGACTTTC. The variable domain in full, completed from reference TRBV11-2 and TRBJ2-6, reads EAGVAQSPRYKIIEKRQSVAFWCNPISGHATLYWYQQILGQGPKLLIQFQNNGVVDDSQLPKDRFSAERLKGVDSTLKIQPAKLEDSAVYLCAVRDRSNSGANVLTFGAGSRLTVL.

The CDR3 loop reads CASSRLAGPDTQYF. In nucleotides, the CDR3 is TGTGCCAGCAGTCGGCTAGCGGGGCCAGATACGCAGTATTTT. The chain employs TRBV7-3 and TRBJ2-3, with 9 bases aligning to TRBD2. CDR3 size: 14 residues. Germline trimming cut 6 bases from V and 4 bases from J; bases unmatched to any gene: 5. The V gene's germline CDR1 is SGHTA and CDR2 FQGTGA.

The chain links TRBV20-1 to TRBJ2-7; D is undetermined. Germline loops: CDR1 DFQATT, CDR2 SNEGSKA (reference sequence). The V end was cut by 2 bases, the J end by 3 bases, with 5 bases between. CDR3 length: 11 residues. CDR3 residues: CSARPHYEQYF. Written as DNA, the CDR3 is TGCAGTGCTAGACCCCACTACGAGCAGTACTTC.

The chain couples TRBV7-3 to TRBJ2-5; tentatively, D is TRBD2 (5 bases). There are 15 residues in the CDR3. Trimming pared 2 bases from V and 5 bases from J, leaving 15 bases between. In germline, CDR1 is SGHTA, CDR2 FQGTGA. The CDR3 region is CASSLGSSRGETQYF. CDR3 nucleotides: TGTGCCAGCAGCTTAGGGTCCTCCCGAGGGGAGACCCAGTACTTC.

To note about this clone: Other nucleotide sequences in the sample specify the same CDR3. This chain uses TRBV19 with TRBJ1-6; D unresolved. This CDR3 contains 13 residues. CDR1 is LNHDA, CDR2 SQIVND, per germline (reference sequence). Trimming removed 6 bases at V and 5 bases at J, with 8 bases between. This CDR3 reads CASRTPDNSPLHF. Written as DNA, the CDR3 is TGTGCCAGTAGGACTCCTGATAATTCACCCCTCCACTTT.

This sequence joins TRBV18 and TRBJ2-1; 8 bases match TRBD1. J was trimmed by 3 bases and V by 2 bases; bases with no gene match: 3. From germline, CDR1 is KGHSH and CDR2 LQKENI. There are 15 residues in the CDR3. In DNA form, the CDR3 reads TGTGCCAGCTCACCAAGGACAGGGAACTACAATGAGCAGTTCTTC. This encodes CASSPRTGNYNEQFF.